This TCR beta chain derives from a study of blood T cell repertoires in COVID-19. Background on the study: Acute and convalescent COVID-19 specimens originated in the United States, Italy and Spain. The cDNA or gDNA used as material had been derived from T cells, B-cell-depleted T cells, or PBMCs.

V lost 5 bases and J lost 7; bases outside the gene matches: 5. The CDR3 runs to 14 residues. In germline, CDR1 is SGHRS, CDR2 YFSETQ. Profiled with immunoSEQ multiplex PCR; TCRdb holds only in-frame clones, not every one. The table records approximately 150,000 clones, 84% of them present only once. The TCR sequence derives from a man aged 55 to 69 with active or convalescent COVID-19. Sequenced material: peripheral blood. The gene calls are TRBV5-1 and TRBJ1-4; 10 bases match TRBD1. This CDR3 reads CASSPTGGTEKLFF. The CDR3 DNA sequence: TGCGCCAGCAGTCCGACAGGGGGCACTGAAAAACTGTTTTTT.